The 16 T cell receptor beta chains listed next were all sequenced from one sample in a study of regulatory T cells. Points from the study as a whole: Hydrophobic residues at CDR3 positions 6 and 7 were enriched in conventional CD4+ T cells of CD3G-deficient patients.

Primers: 52 TRBV forward and 13 TRBJ reverse. Method: immunoSEQ multiplex PCR; TCRdb's copy keeps in-frame clones and lacks some. The sample yields about 32,000 clones, approximately 91% seen once. Their target antigens are unknown. The sequenced sample was conventional CD4+ T cells sorted from blood. The receptors shown here come from a person between 18 and 30 years old with CD3G deficiency.

This rearrangement joins TRBV5-1 to TRBJ2-3; D gene uncertain. V was pared by 1 base and J by 0 bases, with 6 bases between. This CDR3 region has 14 residues. Per germline, CDR1 SGHRS and CDR2 YFSETQ. The CDR3 loop reads CASSLIPSTDTQYF. CDR3 nucleotides: TGCGCCAGCAGCTTGATTCCTAGCACAGATACGCAGTATTTT.

This rearrangement joins TRBV6-1 to TRBJ2-7; 12 bases match TRBD1. V gave up 5 bases and J gave up 9 bases; unmatched junction bases: 8. The germline CDR1 and CDR2 sequences are MNHNS and SASEGT. The CDR3 consists of 14 residues. In DNA, the CDR3 is TGTGCCAGCAGTTGGGACAGGGGGCGAAGAGGGCAGTACTTC. Translated, it gives CASSWDRGRRGQYF.

The V call is TRBV7-2, the J call TRBJ2-1; D not resolved. Trimming took off 5 bases at V and 4 bases at J, with 12 bases between the two ends. There are 14 residues in the CDR3. Germline CDR1 SGHTA, CDR2 FQGNSA. CDR3 protein: CASSRGARYNEQFF. CDR3 in DNA: TGTGCCAGCAGCCGAGGTGCTAGGTACAATGAGCAGTTCTTC.

The gene calls are TRBV28 and TRBJ2-7; D is undetermined. Trimming shortened V by 2 bases and J by 3 bases, and 8 bases separated the two germline ends. Germline V gene data show CDR1 as MDHEN and CDR2 as SYDVKM. This CDR3 contains 13 residues. Here the CDR3 DNA reads TGTGCCAGCAGTTTACGACTCAACTACGAGCAGTACTTC. This translates into CASSLRLNYEQYF. The variable domain in full, with the rest retrieved from reference TRBV28 and TRBJ2-7, is DVKVTQSSRYLVKRTGEKVFLECVQDMDHENMFWYRQDPGLGLRLIYFSYDVKMKEKGDIPEGYSVSREKKERFSLILESASTNQTSMYLCASSLRLNYEQYFGPGTRLTVT.

This sequence joins TRBV6-6 and TRBJ1-2; 7 bases match TRBD1. Germline values: CDR1 MNHNY, CDR2 SVGAGI (reference sequence). J lost 0 bases, V lost 5 bases, and 3 bases had no gene match. The CDR3 totals 14 residues. CDR3 nucleotide sequence: TGTGCCAGCAGTCGCGGACAGGCTAACTATGGCTACACCTTC. It encodes CASSRGQANYGYTF.

The V call is TRBV6-1, the J call TRBJ2-7, with unresolved D. CDR3 length: 13 residues. Between the trimmed V and J ends, which lost 0 bases and 5 bases, there was a span of 8 bases. Germline values: CDR1 MNHNS, CDR2 SASEGT. Here the CDR3 reads CASSEASRDEQYF. The CDR3 DNA reads TGTGCCAGCAGTGAAGCGTCGCGAGACGAGCAGTACTTC.

This chain joins TRBV6-1 and TRBJ2-7; 7 bases agree with TRBD1. The V gene's germline CDR1 is MNHNS and CDR2 SASEGT. Trimming took 5 bases from V and 2 from J; bases not matched to a gene: 6. The CDR3 is 14 amino acids. CDR3 bases: TGTGCCAGCAGTAGGGGGACAGAGACCTACGAGCAGTACTTC. It encodes CASSRGTETYEQYF.

J is TRBJ2-7 and V is TRBV28; D is uncertain. Deletions cut 5 bases from V and 2 bases from J, with 7 bases between. There are 12 residues in the CDR3. CDR1 MDHEN and CDR2 SYDVKM come from the germline V gene. CDR3 protein: CASSARAYEQYF. For the CDR3, the DNA is TGTGCCAGCAGTGCCCGAGCCTACGAGCAGTACTTC.

The gene calls are TRBV19 and TRBJ1-1, with no clear D. From germline, CDR1 is LNHDA and CDR2 SQIVND (reference sequence). The V gene lost 6 bases and the J gene lost 1 base, with 15 bases spanning the gap. This CDR3 region has 15 residues. The CDR3 sequence: CASSPLRTGNTEAFF. The CDR3 bases are TGTGCCAGTAGCCCCCTTCGGACGGGGAACACTGAAGCTTTCTTT.

The CDR3 spells CASSFQGYEQFF. The CDR3 DNA follows: TGCGCCAGCAGCTTCCAGGGCTATGAGCAGTTCTTC. The chain joins TRBV5-1 to TRBJ2-1, with a tentative D call TRBD1 (5 bases). The germline CDR1 and CDR2 sequences are SGHRS and YFSETQ. The CDR3 has 12 amino acids. Trimming shortened V by 2 bases and J by 8 bases, and 8 bases separated the two germline ends.

The V and J genes are TRBV7-9 and TRBJ1-4; TRBD1 matches at 9 bases. Germline V lookup: CDR1 SEHNR, CDR2 FQNEAQ (reference sequence). V gave up 2 bases and J gave up 0 bases; unmatched junction bases: 7. This CDR3 comprises 18 residues. Written as DNA, the CDR3 is TGTGCCAGCAGCTTACGGACAGGGGAGCTTCCAACTAATGAAAAACTGTTTTTT. Translating it yields CASSLRTGELPTNEKLFF.

This sequence joins TRBV19 and TRBJ1-1; D is perhaps TRBD1 (5 bases). The germline CDR1 and CDR2 sequences are LNHDA and SQIVND (reference sequence). This CDR3 has 14 amino acids. V lost 4 bases and J 4 bases, leaving 13 bases between the germline ends. CDR3 nucleotide sequence: TGTGCCAGTAGTAATCAGGGAGGGACCACTGAAGCTTTCTTT. Translation gives CASSNQGGTTEAFF.

To note about this clone: This same CDR3 is encoded by further DNA sequences in the sample. The V call is TRBV7-9, the J call TRBJ2-5, with D unclear. This CDR3 has 12 residues. CDR1 and CDR2 from the germline V gene are SEHNR and FQNEAQ (reference sequence). V was cut by 1 base and J by 3 bases, with 3 bases left in between. This CDR3 reads CASSLGEETQYF. CDR3 DNA: TGTGCCAGCAGCTTAGGGGAAGAGACCCAGTACTTC.

In its sample, this clone was seen once. V and J are TRBV6-6 and TRBJ2-5; D ambiguous. The V gene lost 4 bases and the J gene lost 4 bases, with 4 bases spanning the gap. The CDR3 is 11 amino acids. Germline values: CDR1 MNHNY, CDR2 SVGAGI (reference sequence). The CDR3 DNA reads TGTGCCAGCAGTTTGGGAGAGACCCAGTACTTC. This translates into CASSLGETQYF.

This chain connects TRBV11-2 to TRBJ2-7, with D perhaps TRBD1 (6 bases). CDR1 SGHAT and CDR2 FQNNGV come from the germline V gene. This CDR3 contains 14 residues. Trimming stripped 2 bases from V and 1 base from J, with 9 bases between. The CDR3 DNA is TGTGCCAGCAGCTTAACACAGGGATCCTACGAGCAGTACTTC. This sequence encodes CASSLTQGSYEQYF.

The genes are TRBV7-8 and TRBJ2-7; D ambiguous. CDR1 and CDR2 (germline): SGHVS, FQNEAQ. Trimming cost V 1 base and J 4 bases, with 11 bases left between them. This CDR3 has 14 residues. CDR3 region: CASSLEGVGYEQYF. The CDR3 nucleotides read TGTGCCAGCAGCTTAGAGGGTGTAGGGTACGAGCAGTACTTC.